This T cell receptor (beta chain) came from a study of post-analysis software for immune sequencing data. Regarding the study as a whole: For normalized Chao1 diversity, multiple sclerosis patients scored significantly lower than controls did. Relative to controls, patients had about 5 TRBV segments at higher frequency, with TRBV5-6, TRBV5-1 and TRBV20-1 among these. By F measure, samples from a shared preparation batch strongly co-clustered.

V dropped 6 bases and J dropped 4 bases, with 16 bases sitting between them. The CDR3 extends over 15 amino acids. On this clonotype itself: As yet, its antigen is unknown.

Prepared TCR beta cDNA libraries contained unique molecular identifiers. A population of roughly 0.85 to 11 million T cells gave rise to roughly 500,000 cDNA molecules. TCRdb called the PCR reads again in MiXCR, with one record for every CDR3 protein. The sample has 450,000 to 700,000 distinct CDR3 sequences; about 40% are singletons. This chain joins TRBV12-3 or TRBV12-4 and TRBJ1-5, with D possibly being TRBD1 (6 bases). This TCR was sampled from a girl under 18 with multiple sclerosis. Material for sequencing was blood. DNA of the CDR3: TGTGCCAGCAGGAATCCGGGACATATAAATCAGCCCCAGCATTTT. Encoded protein: CASRNPGHINQPQHF.